A single sample is the source of the 26 T cell receptor beta chains below, sequenced in a study of blood T cells in healthy people across ages. For the second PCR, which ran for roughly 6 to 11 cycles, a sample-barcoded 5' primer and a J-beta primer mix were used. Using its own MiXCR run on the 5' RACE reads, TCRdb lists one record per CDR3 protein. Counted here are about 1.1 million distinct CDR3 sequences, about two fifths occurring once; the ten biggest clones make up less than 15%. Input material: blood. These receptors were obtained from a man aged 18 to 30 in good health.

CDR3 in DNA: TGTGCCAGCAGTGTGTGGATGGGGAATGAGCAGTTCTTC. Its protein product is CASSVWMGNEQFF. V and J are TRBV28 and TRBJ2-1, with D unresolved. Germline CDR1 reads MDHEN; CDR2 reads SYDVKM. CDR3 length equals 13 residues. Trimming removed 5 bases from V and 7 bases from J, with 12 bases in between.

The table lists this clonotype with a few counts. The V call is TRBV28, the J call TRBJ2-3; 10 bases are shared with TRBD1. The CDR3 runs 18 residues. With 8 bases clipped from V and 7 bases from J, the junction kept 21 bases outside the gene matches. Germline V lookup: CDR1 MDHEN, CDR2 SYDVKM. The CDR3 reads CASGTTSGTGAPQHTQYF. The CDR3 bases are TGTGCCAGCGGAACCACATCCGGGACAGGGGCTCCGCAACATACGCAGTATTTT.

This clonotype was observed many times. The chain couples TRBV20-1 to TRBJ2-7; D is unclear. CDR3 length: 12 amino acids. Germline loops: CDR1 DFQATT, CDR2 SNEGSKA (reference sequence). The V gene lost 6 bases and the J gene lost 4 bases, with 13 bases spanning the gap. The CDR3 DNA reads TGCAGTGCCGAAGGGCCAACATACGAGCAGTACTTC. It yields the protein CSAEGPTYEQYF.

The chain recombines TRBV7-9 with TRBJ2-3, with D unclear. Trimming shortened V by 3 bases and J by 2 bases, and 9 bases separated the two germline ends. Germline V gene data show CDR1 as SEHNR and CDR2 as FQNEAQ (reference sequence). CDR3 length: 14 residues. CDR3 coding DNA: TGTGCCAGCAGCTTCGACCCGAACACAGATACGCAGTATTTT. Translating it yields CASSFDPNTDTQYF.

This clonotype turned up a few times. Since a much larger clone is just one base distant, this may be a read error. This chain links TRBV11-2 with TRBJ2-5; possibly TRBD2 for D (6 bases). Germline V CDR1 and CDR2: SGHAT, FQNNGV. The CDR3 loop spans 15 amino acids. DNA of the CDR3: TGTGCCGGCAGCTTATCTCGGGGGTCCCAAGAGACCCAGTACTTC. Its protein is CAGSLSRGSQETQYF. Together with reference TRBV11-2 and TRBJ2-5, the CDR3 gives the full variable domain: EAGVAQSPRYKIIEKRQSVAFWCNPISGHATLYWYQQILGQGPKLLIQFQNNGVVDDSQLPKDRFSAERLKGVDSTLKIQPAKLEDSAVYLCAGSLSRGSQETQYFGPGTRLLVL.

The V gene is TRBV6-2 or TRBV6-3, the J gene TRBJ1-1; the match to TRBD1 covers 9 bases. V was clipped by 2 bases and J by 3 bases; unmatched bases: 10. Germline V gene data show CDR1 as MNHEY and CDR2 as SVGEGT. The CDR3 consists of 17 residues. The CDR3 DNA follows: TGTGCCAGCAGTTACCACCTACAGGGGGCAGTGGACACTGAAGCTTTCTTT. Amino acids: CASSYHLQGAVDTEAFF.

The chain employs TRBV21-1 and TRBJ1-6; the table's D call, TRBD1, was not checked against the DNA. TRBV21-1 is an annotated pseudogene. There are 16 residues in the CDR3. The CDR3 DNA reads as TGTGCCAGCAGCACGGACAGGGGTACGCATAATTCACCCCTCCACTTT. It specifies CASSTDRGTHNSPLHF.

The chain combines TRBV27 with TRBJ2-7; 9 bases are shared with TRBD1. The CDR3 runs to 15 residues. The germline gives CDR1 MNHEY, CDR2 SMNVEV (reference sequence). With 5 bases clipped from V and 4 bases from J, the junction kept 9 bases outside the gene matches. The CDR3 nucleotides are TGTGCCAGCAGTCCTCACGGACAGGGGCGATACGAGCAGTACTTC. This sequence encodes CASSPHGQGRYEQYF.

This clonotype was picked up many times. This chain links TRBV20-1 with TRBJ1-1; a weak D match, TRBD1 (5 bases). The germline V gene has CDR1 DFQATT and CDR2 SNEGSKA (reference sequence). The V end was cut by 2 bases, the J end by 6 bases, with 19 bases between. The CDR3 runs 15 residues. CDR3 coding DNA: TGCAGTGCTAGAACAGGAATAGAGGCGGGATCTGAAGCTTTCTTT. It encodes CSARTGIEAGSEAFF.

There are a few counts of this clonotype. This chain joins TRBV6-6 and TRBJ1-5; D is undetermined. CDR1 MNHNY and CDR2 SVGAGI come from the germline V gene (reference sequence). Trimming removed 0 bases from V and 4 bases from J, with 10 bases in between. This CDR3 spans 15 amino acids. Here the CDR3 reads CASSYSIGVNQPQHF. The CDR3 nucleotides read TGTGCCAGCAGTTACTCGATTGGGGTTAATCAGCCCCAGCATTTT.

The chain joins TRBV5-1 to TRBJ2-1; 9 positions match TRBD1. Germline CDR1 SGHRS, CDR2 YFSETQ. V lost 4 bases, J lost 2 bases, and 1 base stayed unmatched. The CDR3 length is 14 residues. This chain's CDR3 is CASSTGGAYNEQFF. In DNA form, the CDR3 reads TGCGCCAGCAGCACAGGGGGCGCCTACAATGAGCAGTTCTTC.

This clonotype was counted between two and nine times. The rearrangement uses TRBV4-2 and TRBJ2-5; a possible D gene is TRBD2 (5 bases). Trimming stripped 1 base from V and 5 bases from J, with 8 bases between. The CDR3 is 13 amino acids. The V gene's germline CDR1 is LGHNA and CDR2 YNFKEQ. CDR3: CASSQVEVETQYF. In DNA, the CDR3 is TGTGCCAGCAGCCAAGTGGAGGTGGAGACCCAGTACTTC.

This clonotype was recorded many times. In nucleotides, the CDR3 is TGTGCCACCAGCCCTAGAAGCGATACGCAGTATTTT. Protein product: CATSPRSDTQYF. The chain recombines TRBV15 with TRBJ2-3; D is uncertain. The CDR3 totals 12 residues. The V end lost 5 bases, the J end lost 6 bases, and 9 bases lay between the germline ends. Germline V gene data show CDR1 as LNHNV and CDR2 as YYDKDF (reference sequence).

The V gene is TRBV28, the J gene TRBJ1-5, with 11 bases that match TRBD1. V trimming: 5 bases; J trimming: 5 bases; junction bases outside the gene matches: 8. Germline values: CDR1 MDHEN, CDR2 SYDVKM. This CDR3 has 16 amino acids. CDR3 protein: CASSPAGQGVHQPQHF. CDR3 nucleotide sequence: TGTGCCAGCAGTCCCGCGGGACAGGGGGTTCATCAGCCCCAGCATTTT. Variable domain in full (rest from reference TRBV28 and TRBJ1-5): DVKVTQSSRYLVKRTGEKVFLECVQDMDHENMFWYRQDPGLGLRLIYFSYDVKMKEKGDIPEGYSVSREKKERFSLILESASTNQTSMYLCASSPAGQGVHQPQHFGDGTRLSIL.

V gene TRBV10-3 combines with J gene TRBJ1-5; D might be TRBD1 (6 bases). The CDR3 covers 15 residues. V lost 5 bases, J lost 5 bases, and 16 bases lay in between. Germline assignment: CDR1 ENHRY and CDR2 SYGVKD. CDR3 nucleotides: TGTGCCATCAGTCAGGAACAGGGAACCCATCAGCCCCAGCATTTT. Translating gives CAISQEQGTHQPQHF.

This clonotype was seen a handful of times. The chain couples TRBV25-1 to TRBJ2-3; D remains unclear. Germline V CDR1 and CDR2: MGHDK, SYGVNS. The CDR3 length is 12 residues. V gave up 4 bases and J gave up 5 bases, with 7 bases separating them. The CDR3 nucleotides read TGTGCCAGCAGTGTCCACGGAGATACGCAGTATTTT. The encoded protein is CASSVHGDTQYF.

The chain recombines TRBV20-1 with TRBJ1-5; D remains unclear. The CDR3 loop spans 14 amino acids. The V gene lost 0 bases and the J gene lost 4 bases, with 10 bases spanning the gap. Germline V CDR1 and CDR2: DFQATT, SNEGSKA (reference sequence). The DNA for the CDR3 is TGCAGTGCTAGAGACAGACTCAGGAATCAGCCCCAGCATTTT. Its protein product is CSARDRLRNQPQHF.

This chain links TRBV12-3 or TRBV12-4 with TRBJ1-5; 9 bases fit TRBD1. V lost 3 bases and J lost 4; bases outside the gene matches: 4. CDR3 length: 15 residues. CDR3 residues: CASSFGDRDNQPQHF. The CDR3, as DNA: TGTGCCAGCAGTTTTGGGGACAGGGATAATCAGCCCCAGCATTTT.

This clonotype was recorded many times. The V call is TRBV6-5, the J call TRBJ2-5; tentatively, D is TRBD1 (6 bases). Germline CDR1 MNHEY, CDR2 SVGAGI. The CDR3 consists of 13 residues. V was trimmed by 4 bases and J by 5 bases, leaving 11 bases between them. CDR3 residues: CASSSNRVETQYF. DNA of the CDR3: TGTGCCAGCAGTTCAAACAGGGTGGAGACCCAGTACTTC.

This clonotype was detected a few times. This chain uses TRBV20-1 with TRBJ1-6; D uncertain. Trimming removed 1 base at V and 0 bases at J, with 7 bases between. This CDR3 is built from 15 residues. CDR1 is DFQATT, CDR2 SNEGSKA, per germline (reference sequence). CDR3 region: CSARAASSYNSPLHF. Written as DNA, the CDR3 is TGCAGTGCTAGAGCGGCCAGCTCCTATAATTCACCCCTCCACTTT.

The genes are TRBV6-1 and TRBJ2-3; tentative D call: TRBD2 (6 bases). V shed 2 bases and J shed 2 bases, with 17 bases lying between them. The CDR3 contains 17 residues. Germline CDR1 MNHNS, CDR2 SASEGT. The CDR3 coding sequence is TGTGCCAGCAGTGAATGGGGGGACGGGCAGAACACAGATACGCAGTATTTT. Translated: CASSEWGDGQNTDTQYF.

The chain employs TRBV5-1 and TRBJ2-1; possible D gene TRBD2, 6 bases. The V and J ends lost 3 bases and 10 bases respectively, with 14 bases between them. The CDR3 is 13 amino acids. Germline V lookup: CDR1 SGHRS, CDR2 YFSETQ. The CDR3 nucleotides are TGCGCCAGCAGCTCCCCCCTTAGCGGAGAGCAGTTCTTC. It yields the protein CASSSPLSGEQFF.

This chain joins TRBV7-9 and TRBJ2-1; 10 nucleotides line up with TRBD1. There are 15 residues in the CDR3. With V trimmed by 1 base and J by 6 bases, 3 bases remained unmatched. CDR1 is SEHNR, CDR2 FQNEAQ, per germline (reference sequence). CDR3 sequence reads: CASSLDRTGGNEQFF. Written as DNA, the CDR3 is TGTGCCAGCAGCTTAGACAGGACAGGGGGCAATGAGCAGTTCTTC.

V and J are TRBV5-1 and TRBJ1-6, with a weak D call TRBD1 (6 bases). V dropped 4 bases and J dropped 0 bases, with 11 bases sitting between them. Germline loops: CDR1 SGHRS, CDR2 YFSETQ. This CDR3 comprises 16 residues. CDR3 protein: CASSPGTNSYNSPLHF. In nucleotides, the CDR3 is TGCGCCAGCAGCCCAGGGACAAACTCCTATAATTCACCCCTCCACTTT.

The sample holds a few counts of this clonotype. The chain is built from TRBV3-1 and TRBJ2-7; possibly TRBD1 or TRBD2 for D (6 bases each). V was shortened by 4 bases and J by 0 bases, with 13 bases between the two germline ends. CDR1 and CDR2 from the germline V gene are LGHDT and YNNKEL (reference sequence). The CDR3 is made up of 15 amino acids. The chain's CDR3 is CASSRLGGASYEQYF. The CDR3, as DNA: TGTGCCAGCAGCCGGTTGGGGGGCGCCTCCTACGAGCAGTACTTC.

For the CDR3, the DNA is TGTGCCATCAGTGAGTCGAGGGGAACCACAGATACGCAGTATTTT. It codes for CAISESRGTTDTQYF. J is TRBJ2-3 and V is TRBV10-3, with D possibly called TRBD1 or TRBD2 (5 bases each). The V end was cut by 0 bases, the J end by 2 bases, with 9 bases between. The CDR3 consists of 15 residues. CDR1 and CDR2 (germline): ENHRY, SYGVKD.